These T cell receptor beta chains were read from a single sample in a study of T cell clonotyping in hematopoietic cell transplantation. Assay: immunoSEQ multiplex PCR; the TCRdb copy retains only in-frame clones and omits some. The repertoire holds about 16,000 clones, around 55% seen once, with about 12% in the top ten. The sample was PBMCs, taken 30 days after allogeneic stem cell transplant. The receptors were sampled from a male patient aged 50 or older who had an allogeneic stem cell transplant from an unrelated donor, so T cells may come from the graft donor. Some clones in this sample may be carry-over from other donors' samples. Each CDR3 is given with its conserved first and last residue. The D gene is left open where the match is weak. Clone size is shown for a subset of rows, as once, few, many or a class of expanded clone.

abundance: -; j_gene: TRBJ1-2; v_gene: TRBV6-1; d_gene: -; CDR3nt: TGTGCCAGCACCAGGTCGGGGAGTGTAAGCTACACCTTC; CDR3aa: CASTRSGSVSYTF
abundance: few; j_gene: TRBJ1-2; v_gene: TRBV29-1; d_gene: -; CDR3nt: TGCAGCGTTGAAAATAGCGGCTATGGCTACACCTTC; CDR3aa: CSVENSGYGYTF
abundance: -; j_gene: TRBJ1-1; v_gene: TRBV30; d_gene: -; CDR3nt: TGTGCCTGGATCCCCCGGGGGAACACTGAAGCTTTCTTT; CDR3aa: CAWIPRGNTEAFF
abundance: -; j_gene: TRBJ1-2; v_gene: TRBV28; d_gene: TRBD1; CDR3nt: TGTGCCAGCAGGGCTACAGGGGACTATGGCTACACCTTC; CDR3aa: CASRATGDYGYTF
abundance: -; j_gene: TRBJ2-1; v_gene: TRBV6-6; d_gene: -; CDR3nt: TGTGCCAGCAGCCCCGGAGCGTCGCAGTTCTTC; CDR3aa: CASSPGASQFF
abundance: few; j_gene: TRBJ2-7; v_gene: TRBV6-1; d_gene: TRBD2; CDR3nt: TGTGCCAGCAGTGAAGTTCGGACTAGCGGGAGATACGAGCAGTACTTC; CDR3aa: CASSEVRTSGRYEQYF
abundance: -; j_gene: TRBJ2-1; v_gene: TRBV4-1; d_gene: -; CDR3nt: TGCGCCAGCAGCCAACTAACTGCGGGCAATGAGCAGTTCTTC; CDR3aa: CASSQLTAGNEQFF
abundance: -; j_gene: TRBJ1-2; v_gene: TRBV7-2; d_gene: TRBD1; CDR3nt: TGTGCCAGCAGCTTACAAGTCAACAGGGGGCAAGGCTACACCTTC; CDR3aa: CASSLQVNRGQGYTF
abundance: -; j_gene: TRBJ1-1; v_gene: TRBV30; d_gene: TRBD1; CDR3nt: TGTGCCTGGAGTGTAGGGACAGGGGGCACTGAAGCTTTCTTT; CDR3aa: CAWSVGTGGTEAFF
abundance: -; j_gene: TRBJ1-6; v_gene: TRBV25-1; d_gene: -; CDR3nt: TGTGCCAGCAGTGAAAGACGGGGGTATAATTCACCCCTCCACTTT; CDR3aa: CASSERRGYNSPLHF
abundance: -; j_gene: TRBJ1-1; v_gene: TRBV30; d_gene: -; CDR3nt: TGTGCCTGGAGCTGGGGAACTGAAGCTTTCTTT; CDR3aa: CAWSWGTEAFF
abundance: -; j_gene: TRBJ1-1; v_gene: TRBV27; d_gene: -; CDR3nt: TGTGCCAGCAGTTTAGGGGAGGGAAGCACTGAAGCTTTCTTT; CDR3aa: CASSLGEGSTEAFF
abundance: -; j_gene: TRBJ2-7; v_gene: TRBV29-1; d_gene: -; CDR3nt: TGCAGCGTTGGGACGGTTACCTACGAGCAGTACTTC; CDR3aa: CSVGTVTYEQYF
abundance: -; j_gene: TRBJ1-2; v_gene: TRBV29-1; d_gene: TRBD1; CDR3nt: TGCAGCGTTGAAGATCAACAGGGGGCGCGGGGCTACACCTTC; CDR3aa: CSVEDQQGARGYTF
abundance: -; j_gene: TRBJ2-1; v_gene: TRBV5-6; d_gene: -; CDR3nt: TGTGCCAGCAGCCCGGGGTGGGGGAGCTCCTACAATGAGCAGTTCTTC; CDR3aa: CASSPGWGSSYNEQFF
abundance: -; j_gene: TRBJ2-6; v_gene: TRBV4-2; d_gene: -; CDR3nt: TGTGCCAGCAGCCAAGATTTGCACAGGGCCTCTGGGGCCAACGTCCTGACTTTC; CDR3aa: CASSQDLHRASGANVLTF
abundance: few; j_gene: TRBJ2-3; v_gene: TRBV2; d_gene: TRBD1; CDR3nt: TGTGCCAGCAGGGAGAGGACAGGGGGGGCAGATACGCAGTATTTT; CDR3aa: CASRERTGGADTQYF
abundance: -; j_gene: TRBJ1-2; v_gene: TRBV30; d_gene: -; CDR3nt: TGTGCCTGGTCCCCCGGGAGACGGTATGGCTACACCTTC; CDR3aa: CAWSPGRRYGYTF